This entry concerns a single TCR beta chain. No antigen is known for it. These data originate in a study of T cell responses to AZD1222 COVID-19 vaccine. For the study at large: Recipients boosted at about 4 weeks or about 12 weeks are pooled. Study findings and constraints: Spike-specific TCR breadth and depth grew following two AZD1222 doses. Donors in the cohort were predominantly white British and more often female, and clonal diversity was possibly underestimated.

V lost 3 bases, J lost 13 bases, and 18 bases lay in between. Germline CDR1 LNHNV, CDR2 YYDKDF (reference sequence). This CDR3 spans 14 amino acids. This table comes from immunoSEQ multiplex PCR, and its TCRdb copy is limited to in-frame clones, with some not included. The table lists more than 75,000 clones, around 90% of them singletons, with around 8% in the top ten. Sample: peripheral blood, taken on day 0 of AZD1222 vaccination. V gene TRBV15 combines with J gene TRBJ1-4; a weak D match, TRBD1 (5 bases). This clonotype originated in an adult in good health. The CDR3 nucleotides read TGTGCCACCAGCAGTGGGACCGCCATTTGGGGACTGTTTTTT. It translates to CATSSGTAIWGLFF.